This T cell receptor (beta chain) derives from a study of blood T cell repertoires in COVID-19. Study summary: The origin of the acute and convalescent COVID-19 samples was the United States, Italy and Spain. Nucleic acid was either cDNA or gDNA, and it came from T cells, B-cell-depleted T cells, or PBMCs.

In the original processing: How many nucleated cells were present was estimated from reference gene primer amplification. Generated by immunoSEQ multiplex PCR, the TCRdb table keeps only in-frame clones and is missing some. V, J and clone size derive from that table, while D and trimming were established from the DNA sequence. The sample carries 120,000 to 150,000 clones, roughly 79% recorded once. This CDR3 comprises 18 residues. Germline V gene data show CDR1 as SGDLS and CDR2 as YYNGEE. V dropped 2 bases and J dropped 2; count of bases not matched to a gene: 9. V usage is TRBV9 and J usage is TRBJ2-3, with 12 bases lining up with TRBD2. Material for sequencing was peripheral blood. The receptor was derived from a human donor with acute or convalescent COVID-19. The donor label of this sample is uncertain. CDR3 sequence (DNA): TGTGCCAGCAGCGTCTTTGGACTAGCGGGGCTCTCCACAGATACGCAGTATTTT. Its translation: CASSVFGLAGLSTDTQYF.